This T cell receptor beta chain was sequenced in a study of technical replicates of blood from a few donors. Sequenced by immunoSEQ multiplex PCR; TCRdb stores in-frame clones only, minus some. In the table there are approximately 65,000 clones, around nine tenths of which are singletons. The specimen sequenced was PBMCs. The sequence came from a human donor in good health. Some clones in this sample may be carry-over from other donors' samples.

Here the CDR3 reads CASSEDTGSEQYF. The CDR3 bases are TGTGCCAGCAGTGAAGATACGGGGAGCGAGCAGTACTTC. The J gene is TRBJ2-7, the V gene TRBV2; possibly TRBD2 for D (5 bases). Germline loops: CDR1 SNHLY, CDR2 FYNNEI. V lost 1 base to trimming and J lost 6 bases, with 10 bases between them. This CDR3 comprises 13 residues.